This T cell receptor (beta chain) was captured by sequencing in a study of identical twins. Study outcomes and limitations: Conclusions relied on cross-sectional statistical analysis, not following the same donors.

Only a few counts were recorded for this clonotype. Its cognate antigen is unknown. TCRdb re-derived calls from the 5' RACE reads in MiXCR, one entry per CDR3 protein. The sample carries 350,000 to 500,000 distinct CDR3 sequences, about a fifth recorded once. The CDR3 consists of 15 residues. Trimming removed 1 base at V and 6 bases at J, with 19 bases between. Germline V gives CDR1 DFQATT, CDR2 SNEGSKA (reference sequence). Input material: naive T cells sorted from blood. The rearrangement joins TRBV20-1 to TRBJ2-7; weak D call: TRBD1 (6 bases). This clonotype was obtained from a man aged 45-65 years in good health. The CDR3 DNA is TGCAGTGCTAGAGGAGGTACAGGGCTTTCGGGCGAGCAGTACTTC. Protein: CSARGGTGLSGEQYF.